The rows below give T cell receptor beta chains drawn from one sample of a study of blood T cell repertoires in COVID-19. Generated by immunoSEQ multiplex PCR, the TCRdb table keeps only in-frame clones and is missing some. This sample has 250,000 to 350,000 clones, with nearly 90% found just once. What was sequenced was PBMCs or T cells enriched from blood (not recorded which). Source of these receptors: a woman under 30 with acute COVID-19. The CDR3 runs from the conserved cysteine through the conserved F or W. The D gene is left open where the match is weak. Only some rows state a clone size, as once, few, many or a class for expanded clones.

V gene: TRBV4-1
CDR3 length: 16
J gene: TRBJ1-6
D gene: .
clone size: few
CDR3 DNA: TGCGCCAGCAGCCAAGAAGAGGGAATTCATAATTCACCCCTCCACTTT
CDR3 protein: CASSQEEGIHNSPLHF

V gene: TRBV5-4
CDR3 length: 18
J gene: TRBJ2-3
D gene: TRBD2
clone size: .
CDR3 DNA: TGTGCCAGCAGCTTGGAAATGGGGCGGGAGCTAAGGACAGATACGCAGTATTTT
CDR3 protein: CASSLEMGRELRTDTQYF

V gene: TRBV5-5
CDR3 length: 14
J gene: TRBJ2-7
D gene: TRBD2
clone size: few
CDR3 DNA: TGTGCCAGCAGCTCCCTAGCGGGCGCCTACGAGCAGTACTTC
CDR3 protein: CASSSLAGAYEQYF

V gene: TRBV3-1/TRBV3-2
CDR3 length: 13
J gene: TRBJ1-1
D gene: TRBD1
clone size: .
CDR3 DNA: TGTGCCAGCAGCCAGGACAGGGGACCTGAAGCTTTCTTT
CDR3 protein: CASSQDRGPEAFF

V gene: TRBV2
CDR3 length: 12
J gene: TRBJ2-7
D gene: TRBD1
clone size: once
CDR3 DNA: TGTGCCAAAGGACAGGGAACCTACGAGCAGTACTTC
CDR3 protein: CAKGQGTYEQYF

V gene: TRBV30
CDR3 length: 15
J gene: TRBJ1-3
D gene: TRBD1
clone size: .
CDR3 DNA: TGTGCCTGGTCCACCGGGACAGCCTCTGGAAACACCATATATTTT
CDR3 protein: CAWSTGTASGNTIYF

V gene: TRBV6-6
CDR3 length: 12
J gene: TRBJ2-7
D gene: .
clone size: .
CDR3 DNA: TGTGCCAGCAGTTCTGACAGTCGCGAGCAGTACTTC
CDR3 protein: CASSSDSREQYF

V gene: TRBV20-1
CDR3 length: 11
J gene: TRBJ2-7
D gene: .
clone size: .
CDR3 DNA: TGCAGTGCTAGAGATCTAGACGAGCAGTACTTC
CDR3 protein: CSARDLDEQYF

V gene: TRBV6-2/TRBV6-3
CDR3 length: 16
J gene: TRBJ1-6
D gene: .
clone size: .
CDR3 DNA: TGTGCCAGCAGTACCCCATGGGGAGCCTATAATTCACCCCTCCACTTT
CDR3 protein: CASSTPWGAYNSPLHF

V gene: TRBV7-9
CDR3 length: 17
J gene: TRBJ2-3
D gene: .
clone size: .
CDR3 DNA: TGTGCCAGCAGCTTATTTCGTGGCGGGGTCGGGGCAGATACGCAGTATTTT
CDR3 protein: CASSLFRGGVGADTQYF

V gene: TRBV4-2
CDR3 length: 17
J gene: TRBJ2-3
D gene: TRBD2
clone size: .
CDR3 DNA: TGTGCCAGCAGCCCTTCACAGACTAGCGGAAGCACAGATACGCAGTATTTT
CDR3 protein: CASSPSQTSGSTDTQYF

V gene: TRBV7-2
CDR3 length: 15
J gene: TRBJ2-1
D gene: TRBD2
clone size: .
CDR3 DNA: TGTGCCAGCAGCCCCGGGACTAGCGGAAACAATGAGCAGTTCTTC
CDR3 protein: CASSPGTSGNNEQFF

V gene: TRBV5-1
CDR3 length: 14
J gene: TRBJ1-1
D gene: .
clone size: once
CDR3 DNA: TGCGCCAGCAGCTTGGTACGGGAGAACACTGAAGCTTTCTTT
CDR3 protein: CASSLVRENTEAFF

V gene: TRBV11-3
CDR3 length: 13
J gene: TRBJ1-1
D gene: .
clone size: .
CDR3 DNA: TGTGCCAGCAGCTTAACAGGGACCACTGAAGCTTTCTTT
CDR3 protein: CASSLTGTTEAFF

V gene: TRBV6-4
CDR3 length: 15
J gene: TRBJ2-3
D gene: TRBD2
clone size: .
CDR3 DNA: TGTGCCAGCAGTGAACTAGCGGGAGGCTCAGATACGCAGTATTTT
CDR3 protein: CASSELAGGSDTQYF

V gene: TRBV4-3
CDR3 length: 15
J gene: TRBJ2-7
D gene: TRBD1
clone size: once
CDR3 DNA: TGCGCCAGCAGCCAGGACGGGACAGGGGCCTACGAGCAGTACTTC
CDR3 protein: CASSQDGTGAYEQYF

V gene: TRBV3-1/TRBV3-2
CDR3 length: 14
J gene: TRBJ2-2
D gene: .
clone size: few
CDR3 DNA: TGTGCCAGCAGCCAAGTCGGAGGCACCGGGGAGCTGTTTTTT
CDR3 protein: CASSQVGGTGELFF